This T cell receptor (beta chain) was identified during a study of T cell repertoires in cytomegalovirus infection. Looking at the study overall: Indications of both CMV infection and matching HLA type were provided by public TCR beta signatures.

This clonotype appeared many times. What it recognizes is unknown. TCRdb processed the reads anew with MiXCR; each CDR3 protein has one entry. Seen here are around 530,000 distinct CDR3 sequences, about 15% observed once, and the top ten hold under 30%. The CDR3 spans 11 residues. Germline V gene lookup returns CDR1 SEHNR and CDR2 FQNEAQ (reference sequence). The germline V and J ends were trimmed by 7 bases and 2 bases, with 4 bases remaining between them. Whole-study results and caveats: Dominating the ex vivo response were HLA-C-restricted CMV-specific TCR beta clonotypes.

This TCR was sampled from a human donor in good health (CMV status not recorded). Some clones in this sample may be carry-over from other donors' samples. The sample consisted of CD8+ T cells from PBMCs. The chain has TRBV7-9 and TRBJ2-3; D uncertain. The CDR3 sequence is CASTNTDTQYF. For the CDR3, the DNA is TGTGCCAGCACCAACACAGATACGCAGTATTTT.